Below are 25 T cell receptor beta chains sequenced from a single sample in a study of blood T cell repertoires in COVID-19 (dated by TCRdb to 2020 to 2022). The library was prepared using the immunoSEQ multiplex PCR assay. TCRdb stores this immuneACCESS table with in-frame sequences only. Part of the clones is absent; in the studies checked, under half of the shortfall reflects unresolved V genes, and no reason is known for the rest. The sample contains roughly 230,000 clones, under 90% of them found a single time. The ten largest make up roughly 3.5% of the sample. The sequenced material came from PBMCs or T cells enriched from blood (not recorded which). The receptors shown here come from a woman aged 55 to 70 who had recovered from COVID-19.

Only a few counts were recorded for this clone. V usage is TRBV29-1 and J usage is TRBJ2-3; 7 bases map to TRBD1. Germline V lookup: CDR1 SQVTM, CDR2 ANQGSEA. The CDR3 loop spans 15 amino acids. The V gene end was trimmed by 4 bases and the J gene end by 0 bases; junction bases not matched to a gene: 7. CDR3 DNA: TGCAGCGTTGTTGGGACAGCCACTAGCACAGATACGCAGTATTTT. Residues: CSVVGTATSTDTQYF.

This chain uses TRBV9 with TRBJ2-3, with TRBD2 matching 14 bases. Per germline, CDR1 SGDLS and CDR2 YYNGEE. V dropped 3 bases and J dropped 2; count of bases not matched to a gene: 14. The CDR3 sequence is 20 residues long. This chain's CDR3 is CASSGEPGLAGGIPTDTQYF. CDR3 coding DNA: TGTGCCAGCAGCGGAGAACCCGGACTAGCGGGGGGAATCCCCACAGATACGCAGTATTTT.

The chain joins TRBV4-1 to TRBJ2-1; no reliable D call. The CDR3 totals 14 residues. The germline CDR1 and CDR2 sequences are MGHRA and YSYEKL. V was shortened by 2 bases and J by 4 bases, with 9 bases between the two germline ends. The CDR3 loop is CASSQSPSYNEQFF. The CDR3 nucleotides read TGCGCCAGCAGCCAATCCCCTAGTTACAATGAGCAGTTCTTC.

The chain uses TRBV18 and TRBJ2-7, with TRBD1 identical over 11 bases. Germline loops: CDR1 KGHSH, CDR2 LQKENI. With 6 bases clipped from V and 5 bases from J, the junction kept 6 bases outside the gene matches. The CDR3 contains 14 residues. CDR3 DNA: TGTGCCAGCTCTCCGGACAGGGGGCGGGACGAGCAGTACTTC. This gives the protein CASSPDRGRDEQYF.

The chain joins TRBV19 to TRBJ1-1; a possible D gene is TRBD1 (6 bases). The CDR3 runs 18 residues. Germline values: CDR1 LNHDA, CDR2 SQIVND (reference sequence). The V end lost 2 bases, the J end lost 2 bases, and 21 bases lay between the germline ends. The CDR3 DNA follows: TGTGCCAGTAGTATAAACAGGGTCGATTTTGGGTCTAACACTGAAGCTTTCTTT. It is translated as CASSINRVDFGSNTEAFF.

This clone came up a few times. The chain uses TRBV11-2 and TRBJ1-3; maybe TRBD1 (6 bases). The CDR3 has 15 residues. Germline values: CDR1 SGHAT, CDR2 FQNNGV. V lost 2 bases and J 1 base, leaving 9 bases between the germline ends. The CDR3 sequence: CASSLTTGSGNTIYF. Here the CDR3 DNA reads TGTGCCAGCAGCTTAACCACAGGGTCTGGAAACACCATATATTTT.

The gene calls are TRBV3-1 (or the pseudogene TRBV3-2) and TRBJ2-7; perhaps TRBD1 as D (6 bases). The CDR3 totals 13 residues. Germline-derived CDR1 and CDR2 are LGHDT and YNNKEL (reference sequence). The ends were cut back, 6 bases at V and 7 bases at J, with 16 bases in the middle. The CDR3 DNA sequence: TGTGCCAGCAGTCGCATGGGGGCGGATGAGCAGTACTTC. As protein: CASSRMGADEQYF.

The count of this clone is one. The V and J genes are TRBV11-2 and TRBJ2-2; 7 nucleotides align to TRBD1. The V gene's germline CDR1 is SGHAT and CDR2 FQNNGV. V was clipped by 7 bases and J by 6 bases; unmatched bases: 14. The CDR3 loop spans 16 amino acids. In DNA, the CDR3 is TGTGCCAGCACCCGATTTGGACAGGCTTCCCCCGGGGAGCTGTTTTTT. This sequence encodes CASTRFGQASPGELFF.

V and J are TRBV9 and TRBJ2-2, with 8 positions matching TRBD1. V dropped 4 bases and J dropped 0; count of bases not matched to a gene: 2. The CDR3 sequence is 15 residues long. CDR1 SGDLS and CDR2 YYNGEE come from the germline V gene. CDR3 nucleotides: TGTGCCAGCAGCACGGGACAGGCGAACACCGGGGAGCTGTTTTTT. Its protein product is CASSTGQANTGELFF.

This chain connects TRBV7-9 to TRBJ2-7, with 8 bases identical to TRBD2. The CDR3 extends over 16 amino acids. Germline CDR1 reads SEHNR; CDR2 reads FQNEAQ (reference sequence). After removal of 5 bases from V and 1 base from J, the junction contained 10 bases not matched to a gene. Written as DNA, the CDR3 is TGTGCCAGCAGCCCCCCCGGGGGGGAGGAATCCTACGAGCAGTACTTC. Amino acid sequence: CASSPPGGEESYEQYF.

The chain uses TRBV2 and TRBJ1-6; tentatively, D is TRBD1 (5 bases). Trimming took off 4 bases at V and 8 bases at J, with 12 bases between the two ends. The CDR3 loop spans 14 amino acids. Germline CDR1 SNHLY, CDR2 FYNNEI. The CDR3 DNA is TGTGCCAGCAGTGTTCGACAGAAGGATTCACCCCTCCACTTT. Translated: CASSVRQKDSPLHF.

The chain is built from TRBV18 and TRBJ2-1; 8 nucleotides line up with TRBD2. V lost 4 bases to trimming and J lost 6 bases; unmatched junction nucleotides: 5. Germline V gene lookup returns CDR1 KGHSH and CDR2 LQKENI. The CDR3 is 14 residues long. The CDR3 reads CASSQVAGGNEQFF. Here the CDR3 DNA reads TGTGCCAGCTCACAGGTGGCGGGGGGCAATGAGCAGTTCTTC.

The CDR3 loop is CASSRDRAQETQYF. The CDR3, as DNA: TGCGCCAGCAGCCGTGACAGGGCTCAAGAGACCCAGTACTTC. This sequence joins TRBV5-1 and TRBJ2-5; the match to TRBD1 covers 7 bases. The V gene's germline CDR1 is SGHRS and CDR2 YFSETQ. V trimming: 4 bases; J trimming: 2 bases; junction bases outside the gene matches: 5. CDR3 size: 14 residues.

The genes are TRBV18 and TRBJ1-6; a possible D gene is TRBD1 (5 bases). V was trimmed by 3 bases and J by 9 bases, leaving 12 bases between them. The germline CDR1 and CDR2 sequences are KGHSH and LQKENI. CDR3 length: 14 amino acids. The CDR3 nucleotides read TGTGCCAGCTCACCCCAGGGTTCGACTTCACCCCTCCACTTT. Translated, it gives CASSPQGSTSPLHF.

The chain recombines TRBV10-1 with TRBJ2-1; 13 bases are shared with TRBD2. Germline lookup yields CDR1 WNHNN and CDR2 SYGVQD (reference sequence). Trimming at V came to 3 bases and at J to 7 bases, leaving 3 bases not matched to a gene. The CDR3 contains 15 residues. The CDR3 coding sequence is TGCGCCAGCAGTGATGTGGGACTAGCGGGAAATGAGCAGTTCTTC. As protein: CASSDVGLAGNEQFF.

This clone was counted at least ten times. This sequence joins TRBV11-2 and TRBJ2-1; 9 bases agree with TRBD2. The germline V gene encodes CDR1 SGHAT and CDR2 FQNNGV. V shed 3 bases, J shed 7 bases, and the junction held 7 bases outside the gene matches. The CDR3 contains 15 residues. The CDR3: CASSFAGGGDNEQFF. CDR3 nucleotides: TGTGCCAGCAGCTTCGCAGGCGGGGGGGATAATGAGCAGTTCTTC. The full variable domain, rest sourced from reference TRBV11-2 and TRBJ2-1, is EAGVAQSPRYKIIEKRQSVAFWCNPISGHATLYWYQQILGQGPKLLIQFQNNGVVDDSQLPKDRFSAERLKGVDSTLKIQPAKLEDSAVYLCASSFAGGGDNEQFFGPGTRLTVL.

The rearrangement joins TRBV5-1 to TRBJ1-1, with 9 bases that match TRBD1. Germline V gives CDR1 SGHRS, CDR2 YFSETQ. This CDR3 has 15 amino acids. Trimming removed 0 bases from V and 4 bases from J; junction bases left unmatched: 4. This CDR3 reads CASSLAMTGGTEAFF. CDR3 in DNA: TGCGCCAGCAGCTTGGCAATGACAGGGGGCACTGAAGCTTTCTTT.

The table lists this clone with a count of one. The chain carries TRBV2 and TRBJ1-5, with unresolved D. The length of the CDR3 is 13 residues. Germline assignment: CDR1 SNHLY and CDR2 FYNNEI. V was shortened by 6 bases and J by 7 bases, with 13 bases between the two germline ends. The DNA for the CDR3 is TGTGCCAGCAGCCCCGAGGGTCGGCAGCCCCAGCATTTT. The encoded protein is CASSPEGRQPQHF.

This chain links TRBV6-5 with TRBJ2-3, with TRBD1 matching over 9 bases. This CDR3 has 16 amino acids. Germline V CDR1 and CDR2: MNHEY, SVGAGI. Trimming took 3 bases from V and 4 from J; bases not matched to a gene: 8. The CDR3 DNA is TGTGCCAGCAGTTATGGGGACAGGGAACTTTCAGATACGCAGTATTTT. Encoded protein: CASSYGDRELSDTQYF.

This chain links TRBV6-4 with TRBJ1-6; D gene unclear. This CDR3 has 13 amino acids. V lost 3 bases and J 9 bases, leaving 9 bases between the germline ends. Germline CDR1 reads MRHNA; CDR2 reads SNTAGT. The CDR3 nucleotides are TGTGCCAGCAGTGAGACTCTAAGTTCACCCCTCCACTTT. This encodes CASSETLSSPLHF.

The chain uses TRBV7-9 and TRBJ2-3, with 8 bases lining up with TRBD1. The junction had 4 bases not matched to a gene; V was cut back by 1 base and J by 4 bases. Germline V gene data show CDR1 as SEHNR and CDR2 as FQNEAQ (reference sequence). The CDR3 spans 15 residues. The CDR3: CASSLGWTGPDTQYF. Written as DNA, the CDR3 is TGTGCCAGCAGCTTAGGTTGGACAGGGCCAGATACGCAGTATTTT.

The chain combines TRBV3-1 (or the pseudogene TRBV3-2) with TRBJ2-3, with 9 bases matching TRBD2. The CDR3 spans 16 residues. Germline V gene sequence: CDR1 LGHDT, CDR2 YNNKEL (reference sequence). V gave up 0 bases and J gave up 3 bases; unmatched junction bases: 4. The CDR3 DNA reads TGTGCCAGCAGCCAAGATAGCGGGGGAAGAACAGATACGCAGTATTTT. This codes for CASSQDSGGRTDTQYF.

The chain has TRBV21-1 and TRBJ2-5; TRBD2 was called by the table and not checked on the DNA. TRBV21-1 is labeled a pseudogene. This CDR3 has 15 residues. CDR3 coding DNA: TGTGCCAGCAGCAGGGTGCTAGTCTACCAAGAGACCCAGTACTTC. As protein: CASSRVLVYQETQYF.

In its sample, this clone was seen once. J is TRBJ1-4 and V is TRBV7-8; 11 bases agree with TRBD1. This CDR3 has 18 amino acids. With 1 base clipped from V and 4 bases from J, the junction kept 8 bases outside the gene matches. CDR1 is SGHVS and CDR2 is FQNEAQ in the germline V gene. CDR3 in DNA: TGTGCCAGCAGCTTAGTTCCTACGGGACAGGGGGTTAATGAAAAACTGTTTTTT. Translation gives CASSLVPTGQGVNEKLFF.

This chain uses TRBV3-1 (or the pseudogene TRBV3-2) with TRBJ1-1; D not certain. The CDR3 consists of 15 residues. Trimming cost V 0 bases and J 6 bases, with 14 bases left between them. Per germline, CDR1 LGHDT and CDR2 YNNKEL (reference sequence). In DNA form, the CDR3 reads TGTGCCAGCAGCCAAGATCGAGCGAAGCAAGCTGAAGCTTTCTTT. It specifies CASSQDRAKQAEAFF.